This passage covers 20 T cell receptor beta chains from one sample sequenced in a study of sequential checkpoint blockade in melanoma. This sample's treatment: randomized to nivolumab then ipilimumab (arm A) or the reverse (arm B). Only in-frame clones appear in the TCRdb table, and some are missing; sequencing was by immunoSEQ multiplex PCR. This table has tens of thousands of clones, approximately 86% appearing once. This specimen was CD8+ T cells sorted from blood (inferred from file names), taken from a patient given nivolumab and ipilimumab in sequence. The receptors derive from a human donor with melanoma.

The chain carries TRBV27 and TRBJ2-3; TRBD2 matches at 15 bases. V lost 2 bases to trimming and J lost 4 bases; unmatched junction nucleotides: 1. The germline V gene has CDR1 MNHEY and CDR2 SMNVEV (reference sequence). The CDR3 is 16 amino acids. The CDR3 loop reads CASSLGTSGGSDTQYF. CDR3 DNA: TGTGCCAGCAGTTTAGGGACTAGCGGGGGGTCAGATACGCAGTATTTT.

This sequence joins TRBV29-1 and TRBJ2-7, with 7 nucleotides matching TRBD2. CDR3 length equals 13 residues. Losses at the gene ends were 6 bases for V and 0 bases for J; bases not matched to a gene: 5. CDR1 and CDR2 (germline): SQVTM, ANQGSEA. The CDR3 DNA follows: TGCAGCGTGGCGGGAGTTAGCTCCTACGAGCAGTACTTC. It translates to CSVAGVSSYEQYF.

This clone was counted only a few times. V usage is TRBV7-8 and J usage is TRBJ2-5; the D gene is possibly TRBD1 (5 bases). CDR3 length equals 16 residues. V lost 2 bases to trimming and J lost 3 bases, with 16 bases between them. Germline loops: CDR1 SGHVS, CDR2 FQNEAQ. For the CDR3, the DNA is TGTGCCAGCAGCTTACAAGGAGCAGGGTTGAAAGAGACCCAGTACTTC. Encoded protein: CASSLQGAGLKETQYF.

This rearrangement joins TRBV4-3 to TRBJ2-1, with TRBD2 matching 14 bases. Germline V CDR1 and CDR2: LGHNA, YSLEER. J gave up 6 bases and V 1 base, and 14 bases lay outside the gene matches. The CDR3 contains 20 residues. As DNA, the CDR3 is TGCGCCAGCAGCCAAGGGGGGGCCTGGACTAGCGGGGGGCCCATCAATGAGCAGTTCTTC. As protein: CASSQGGAWTSGGPINEQFF.

The chain employs TRBV10-3 and TRBJ2-7, with 8 bases aligning to TRBD2. Germline CDR1 and CDR2: ENHRY and SYGVKD. Trimming cost V 6 bases and J 3 bases; bases outside gene matches: 10. This CDR3 is built from 15 residues. The CDR3 reads CAISLNTGTSYEQYF. In DNA, the CDR3 is TGTGCCATCAGCCTAAACACCGGGACTAGCTACGAGCAGTACTTC.

The chain has TRBV14 and TRBJ1-1; 8 nucleotides align to TRBD1. This CDR3 is 15 amino acids long. V was clipped by 1 base and J by 5 bases; unmatched bases: 6. The V gene's germline CDR1 is SGHDN and CDR2 FVKESK. The CDR3 reads CASSQGGRGHTEAFF. In DNA, the CDR3 is TGTGCCAGCAGCCAAGGTGGCAGGGGGCATACTGAAGCTTTCTTT.

The V call is TRBV9, the J call TRBJ2-5; tentatively, D is TRBD2 (6 bases). V was pared by 0 bases and J by 5 bases, with 14 bases between. This CDR3 is built from 15 residues. Germline lookup yields CDR1 SGDLS and CDR2 YYNGEE. CDR3 loop: CASSVGGGVGETQYF. The CDR3, as DNA: TGTGCCAGCAGCGTAGGAGGCGGGGTCGGTGAGACCCAGTACTTC.

The chain combines TRBV27 with TRBJ2-7; 8 bases agree with TRBD1. With V trimmed by 5 bases and J by 6 bases, 6 bases remained unmatched. The CDR3 loop spans 13 amino acids. Germline assignment: CDR1 MNHEY and CDR2 SMNVEV (reference sequence). The CDR3 region has the DNA TGTGCCAGCAGTGGGCGGACAGGGAGCGAGCAGTACTTC. Protein product: CASSGRTGSEQYF.

V usage is TRBV30 and J usage is TRBJ1-5, with 12 bases fitting TRBD1. Losses at the gene ends were 3 bases for V and 2 bases for J; bases not matched to a gene: 8. This CDR3 contains 17 residues. Germline-derived CDR1 and CDR2 are GTSNPN and SVGIG (reference sequence). The CDR3 nucleotides are TGTGCCTGGAGCCGGGACAGGGGGCGGGTAGGCAATCAGCCCCAGCATTTT. Translation gives CAWSRDRGRVGNQPQHF.

J is TRBJ1-1 and V is TRBV4-2, with D unclear. The CDR3 sequence is 15 residues long. Looked up from germline, CDR1 is LGHNA and CDR2 is YNFKEQ. Deletions cut 0 bases from V and 3 bases from J, with 11 bases between. As DNA, the CDR3 is TGTGCCAGCAGCCAAGAATCGGGGATCTACACTGAAGCTTTCTTT. It translates to CASSQESGIYTEAFF.

This chain uses TRBV27 with TRBJ2-7, with TRBD1 identical over 10 bases. The germline V gene encodes CDR1 MNHEY and CDR2 SMNVEV (reference sequence). V lost 7 bases, J lost 3 bases, and 6 bases stayed unmatched. This CDR3 is 14 amino acids long. The CDR3 DNA reads as TGTGCCAGCACCACGACAGGGGGCGTCTACGAGCAGTACTTC. Protein sequence: CASTTTGGVYEQYF.

The chain recombines TRBV4-1 with TRBJ2-5; 11 nucleotides line up with TRBD1. CDR3 length: 17 residues. Germline CDR1 MGHRA, CDR2 YSYEKL. V lost 4 bases, J lost 2 bases, and 9 bases stayed unmatched. The CDR3 nucleotides are TGCGCCAGCAGCCTCTATCCGGGACAGGGGGGGCAAGAGACCCAGTACTTC. Translating it yields CASSLYPGQGGQETQYF.

The chain couples TRBV27 to TRBJ1-2, with 9 bases fitting TRBD1. The germline gives CDR1 MNHEY, CDR2 SMNVEV (reference sequence). Losses at the gene ends were 5 bases for V and 3 bases for J; bases not matched to a gene: 4. The CDR3 totals 14 residues. CDR3 sequence (DNA): TGTGCCAGCAGTCAGGGGACAGGGTACTATGGCTACACCTTC. Protein product: CASSQGTGYYGYTF.

V and J are TRBV27 and TRBJ1-2, with 9 bases lining up with TRBD1. V was clipped by 2 bases and J by 2 bases; unmatched bases: 3. The CDR3 is 15 residues long. In germline, CDR1 is MNHEY, CDR2 SMNVEV (reference sequence). The CDR3, as DNA: TGTGCCAGCAGTTTACTAGGACAGGGGAACTATGGCTACACCTTC. Protein product: CASSLLGQGNYGYTF.

This clone is judged medium-sized. The chain joins TRBV5-1 to TRBJ2-7; tentatively, D is TRBD2 (6 bases). The CDR3 is made up of 15 amino acids. V lost 0 bases, J lost 3 bases, and 13 bases lay in between. Germline loops: CDR1 SGHRS, CDR2 YFSETQ. CDR3: CASSLVGTEDYEQYF. CDR3 in DNA: TGCGCCAGCAGCTTGGTCGGGACTGAAGACTACGAGCAGTACTTC.

V and J are TRBV30 and TRBJ2-7, with 10 bases lining up with TRBD1. Losses at the gene ends were 1 base for V and 5 bases for J; bases not matched to a gene: 8. Looked up from germline, CDR1 is GTSNPN and CDR2 is SVGIG (reference sequence). The CDR3 has 15 residues. This chain's CDR3 is CAWSAPGQGRDEQYF. CDR3 in DNA: TGTGCCTGGAGTGCCCCGGGACAGGGGAGAGACGAGCAGTACTTC.

In nucleotides, the CDR3 is TGTGCCAGCAGTTCGGGGGGCGGGGAGACCCAGTACTTC. This translates into CASSSGGGETQYF. The chain uses TRBV28 and TRBJ2-5, with D possibly being TRBD2 (7 bases). Between the trimmed V and J ends, which lost 4 bases and 5 bases, there was a span of 11 bases. Germline V gene sequence: CDR1 MDHEN, CDR2 SYDVKM. CDR3 length equals 13 residues.

The V and J genes are TRBV29-1 and TRBJ1-1, with a possible D match to TRBD1 (5 bases). Germline CDR1 reads SQVTM; CDR2 reads ANQGSEA. There are 12 residues in the CDR3. With 6 bases removed from V and 4 bases from J, the gap between germline ends came to 12 bases. CDR3 in DNA: TGCAGCGTGAAGGGGCAGGTCACTGAAGCTTTCTTT. It translates to CSVKGQVTEAFF.

The chain employs TRBV19 and TRBJ2-7, with a tentative D call TRBD1 (6 bases). This CDR3 spans 12 amino acids. Looked up from germline, CDR1 is LNHDA and CDR2 is SQIVND (reference sequence). The germline V and J ends were trimmed by 5 bases and 3 bases, with 8 bases remaining between them. The CDR3 region is CASSADSYEQYF. The DNA for the CDR3 is TGTGCCAGTAGTGCGGACAGCTACGAGCAGTACTTC.

The CDR3 loop reads CAARVSGSYNSPLHF. The CDR3 DNA follows: TGTGCCGCCCGGGTCTCCGGCTCCTATAATTCACCCCTCCACTTT. V gene TRBV19 combines with J gene TRBJ1-6, with no clear D. Germline-derived CDR1 and CDR2 are LNHDA and SQIVND (reference sequence). V lost 11 bases and J 0 bases, leaving 14 bases between the germline ends. The CDR3 length is 15 residues.